This TCR beta chain is drawn from a study of T cell repertoires in cytomegalovirus infection. As for the study in general: Signatures in public TCR beta sequences pointed to both CMV infection and matching HLA type.

CDR1 MNHNY and CDR2 SVGAGI come from the germline V gene (reference sequence). The CDR3 runs 14 residues. Study-wide findings and caveats: Of the TCR beta families, the public ones yielded a cumulative frequency that identified carriers of CMV plus the relevant HLA. CMV-specific TCR beta clonotypes restricted by HLA-C dominated the ex vivo response.

This clonotype was seen just once. Its cognate antigen is unknown. A clone one base away is much larger, so this may be a read error. TCRdb analysed the reads with MiXCR anew, one entry per CDR3 protein. The repertoire holds under 250,000 distinct CDR3 sequences, with 6% to 8% as singletons. V gene TRBV6-6 combines with J gene TRBJ2-3; 7 bases fit TRBD2. The sequencing input was PBMCs. This receptor was obtained from a human donor in good health (CMV status not recorded). Some clones in this sample may be carry-over from other donors' samples. The CDR3, as DNA: TGTGCCAGCGGGGGGGGTTCCTGGGAAGATAAGCAGTATTTT. Residues: CASGGGSWEDKQYF.